Shown below are 16 T cell receptor beta chains from a single sample sequenced in a study of regulatory T cells in long-lasting Graves disease. The time point here: newly diagnosed GD, antithyroid drugs for less than 3 months. Making the TCR library involved RNA that had been extracted from PBMCs. HTBI primers from iRepertoire and Arm-PCR of CDR3 regions yielded the TCR beta libraries. TCRdb re-derived calls from the multiplex PCR reads in MiXCR, one entry per CDR3 protein. The data hold some 350,000 distinct CDR3 sequences, with around 15% observed a single time. The sample also formed part of further work on T cells in Graves' hyperthyroidism and ophthalmopathy.

Specimen: peripheral blood mononuclear cells (PBMCs), collected at new diagnosis, from a patient treated with antithyroid drugs. The receptor set was obtained from a young woman with Graves disease.

This clonotype turned up a few times. One end of the junction fails to match germline, which may point to a read error. The CDR3 DNA reads as TGTGCCAGCTCACCACCGAATTTACGGCAAGAGGCCCAGTACTTC. Its translation is CASSPPNLRQEAQYF. The chain links TRBV18 to TRBJ2-5; D unresolved. The CDR3 is 15 residues long. Germline lookup yields CDR1 KGHSH and CDR2 LQKENI.

This clonotype has only a few counts. This rearrangement joins TRBV6-2 or TRBV6-3 to TRBJ2-1; D assignment may be TRBD1 or TRBD2 (5 bases each). Germline loops: CDR1 MNHEY, CDR2 SVGEGT. Deletions cut 5 bases from V and 5 bases from J, with 13 bases between. The CDR3 sequence is 14 residues long. The CDR3 loop reads CASSEPGLHNEQFF. The CDR3, as DNA: TGTGCCAGCAGTGAACCGGGGCTCCACAATGAGCAGTTCTTC.

The chain combines TRBV9 with TRBJ2-2, with 7 bases identical to TRBD2. CDR1 and CDR2 (germline): SGDLS, YYNGEE. Trimming removed 2 bases from V and 1 base from J; junction bases left unmatched: 5. CDR3 length: 16 amino acids. The CDR3 nucleotides read TGTGCCAGCAGCGTCTACGGGGGGATGAACACCGGGGAGCTGTTTTTT. Protein: CASSVYGGMNTGELFF.

This clonotype was picked up a small number of times. This chain joins TRBV11-1 and TRBJ2-7, with 11 nucleotides matching TRBD1. After removal of 5 bases from V and 3 bases from J, the junction contained 6 bases not matched to a gene. The length of the CDR3 is 15 residues. Germline CDR1 is SGHAT and CDR2 is FQDESV (reference sequence). The CDR3: CASSPAGTGGYEQYF. CDR3 bases: TGTGCCAGCAGCCCAGCAGGGACAGGGGGCTACGAGCAGTACTTC.

The genes are TRBV6-1 and TRBJ2-1, with 9 positions matching TRBD1. Germline CDR1 is MNHNS and CDR2 is SASEGT. V trimming: 4 bases; J trimming: 8 bases; junction bases outside the gene matches: 6. This CDR3 contains 14 residues. The CDR3 DNA follows: TGTGCCAGCAGTGGCCCGGACAGGGGCGATGAGCAGTTCTTC. Protein sequence: CASSGPDRGDEQFF.

This clonotype was seen ten or more times. The CDR3, as DNA: TGTGCCAGCAGTGATGGGGGTGAGCAGTACTTC. This translates into CASSDGGEQYF. The rearrangement uses TRBV2 and TRBJ2-7, with D perhaps being TRBD1 or TRBD2 (5 bases each). V dropped 3 bases and J dropped 7 bases, with 7 bases sitting between them. This CDR3 is built from 11 residues. Germline V gives CDR1 SNHLY, CDR2 FYNNEI. The full variable domain, in which reference TRBV2 and TRBJ2-7 provide the parts outside the CDR3, is EPEVTQTPSHQVTQMGQEVILRCVPISNHLYFYWYRQILGQKVEFLVSFYNNEISEKSEIFDDQFSVERPDGSNFTLKIRSTKLEDSAMYFCASSDGGEQYFGPGTRLTVT.

A few counts support this clonotype. This chain links TRBV6-4 with TRBJ1-1; D call uncertain. Per germline, CDR1 MRHNA and CDR2 SNTAGT. The CDR3 is 10 amino acids. V was shortened by 11 bases and J by 6 bases, with 10 bases between the two germline ends. The CDR3 here is CADEESEAFF. The CDR3 bases are TGTGCCGACGAAGAGTCTGAAGCTTTCTTT.

At least ten counts were recorded for this clonotype. This rearrangement joins TRBV10-2 to TRBJ2-7, with 11 bases matching TRBD2. Trimming removed 4 bases from V and 5 bases from J; junction bases left unmatched: 1. The CDR3 has 13 amino acids. Germline CDR1 and CDR2: WSHSY and SAAADI. The CDR3 nucleotides are TGCGCCAGCAGTGCGACTAGCGGGAACGAGCAGTACTTC. Its translation is CASSATSGNEQYF.

The chain has TRBV2 and TRBJ1-6; no definite D call. The CDR3 is made up of 15 amino acids. Per germline, CDR1 SNHLY and CDR2 FYNNEI. Deletions cut 5 bases from V and 5 bases from J, with 13 bases between. The CDR3 bases are TGTGCCAGCAGTATCCCGGACCGAGATAATTCACCCCTCCACTTT. This codes for CASSIPDRDNSPLHF.

This clonotype was observed at least ten times. This chain uses TRBV20-1 with TRBJ2-7; D is perhaps TRBD1 (6 bases). V lost 2 bases and J 3 bases, leaving 14 bases between the germline ends. The CDR3 consists of 14 residues. Germline V gene lookup returns CDR1 DFQATT and CDR2 SNEGSKA (reference sequence). The CDR3 DNA follows: TGCAGTGCTAGAACAGGGCAGGCAGTCTACGAGCAGTACTTC. This gives the protein CSARTGQAVYEQYF.

The chain combines TRBV20-1 with TRBJ2-1; D not resolved. The germline V and J ends were trimmed by 3 bases and 0 bases, with 12 bases remaining between them. Germline CDR1 DFQATT, CDR2 SNEGSKA (reference sequence). The CDR3 covers 15 residues. CDR3 bases: TGCAGTGCTAGTTTTGTCGGAAACTCCTACAATGAGCAGTTCTTC. This gives the protein CSASFVGNSYNEQFF.

Only a few counts were recorded for this clonotype. The chain joins TRBV11-2 to TRBJ1-2, with 7 bases matching TRBD1. Germline loops: CDR1 SGHAT, CDR2 FQNNGV. CDR3 length equals 14 residues. V lost 1 base to trimming and J lost 2 bases; unmatched junction nucleotides: 1. CDR3 nucleotides: TGTGCCAGCAGCTTAGGGGACAGAAACTATGGCTACACCTTC. Its translation: CASSLGDRNYGYTF. Together with reference TRBV11-2 and TRBJ1-2, the CDR3 gives the full variable domain: EAGVAQSPRYKIIEKRQSVAFWCNPISGHATLYWYQQILGQGPKLLIQFQNNGVVDDSQLPKDRFSAERLKGVDSTLKIQPAKLEDSAVYLCASSLGDRNYGYTFGSGTRLTVV.

The chain joins TRBV9 to TRBJ2-2; D ambiguous. The germline V and J ends were trimmed by 4 bases and 3 bases, with 10 bases remaining between them. Germline CDR1 reads SGDLS; CDR2 reads YYNGEE. The CDR3 has 14 amino acids. CDR3 sequence reads: CASSTNKDTGELFF. CDR3 in DNA: TGTGCCAGCAGCACAAACAAGGACACCGGGGAGCTGTTTTTT.

There are a few counts of this clonotype. CDR3 protein: CASSLSVRTEAFF. The CDR3, as DNA: TGTGCCAGCAGCTTGAGTGTGAGGACTGAAGCTTTCTTT. The V and J genes are TRBV7-9 and TRBJ1-1, with no clear D. CDR1 is SEHNR, CDR2 FQNEAQ, per germline (reference sequence). The CDR3 loop spans 13 amino acids. V lost 3 bases, J lost 5 bases, and 10 bases lay in between.

The rearrangement links TRBV6-2 or TRBV6-3 to TRBJ1-5; D unclear. Trimming pared 2 bases from V and 4 bases from J, leaving 12 bases between. In germline, CDR1 is MNHEY, CDR2 SVGEGT. The CDR3 has 15 amino acids. The CDR3, as DNA: TGTGCCAGCAGTTACCCTAGGCTGGGGAATCAGCCCCAGCATTTT. It specifies CASSYPRLGNQPQHF.

The sample holds a few counts of this clonotype. The chain has TRBV28 and TRBJ2-7; D remains ambiguous. The CDR3 has 14 residues. Trimming pared 6 bases from V and 3 bases from J, leaving 15 bases between. Looked up from germline, CDR1 is MDHEN and CDR2 is SYDVKM. The CDR3 is CASSRPGSYYEQYF. The CDR3 DNA reads TGTGCCAGCAGCCGGCCCGGCAGTTACTACGAGCAGTACTTC.